Listed below are T cell receptor beta chains from one sample, sequenced in a study of chemoradiotherapy in HPV16-positive cancers. The protocol was immunoSEQ multiplex PCR, while the TCRdb copy is restricted to in-frame clones and leaves out a portion. The table lists around 16,000 clones, over 75% of them singletons. Sample collection was performed from a patient who underwent chemoradiotherapy. The source is a human donor with HPV-associated anogenital cancer. CDR3s include the opening cysteine and the closing phenylalanine or tryptophan. The order of the fields is J gene, D gene, clone size, V gene, CDR3 DNA, CDR3 protein. A D gene is named only where the DNA matches it firmly. Some rows mark clone size as missing; the rest say once, few, many or name a class of expanded clone.

J: TRBJ2-1; D: -; size: -; V: TRBV11-2; DNA: TGTGCCAGCAGCTTATCGGGGGTTCGGAATGAGCAGTTCTTC; CDR3: CASSLSGVRNEQFF
J: TRBJ1-2; D: -; size: -; V: TRBV6-1; DNA: TGTGCCAGCACACAGGGTCATGGCTACACCTTC; CDR3: CASTQGHGYTF
J: TRBJ1-1; D: TRBD1; size: few; V: TRBV11-2; DNA: TGTGCCAGCAGCCCGCAAGACAGGGCGGATACTGAAGCTTTCTTT; CDR3: CASSPQDRADTEAFF
J: TRBJ2-5; D: -; size: -; V: TRBV19; DNA: TGTGCCAGTAGTAAGGGTGGAGGGGCCGAAGAGACCCAGTACTTC; CDR3: CASSKGGGAEETQYF
J: TRBJ1-4; D: TRBD1; size: -; V: TRBV10-1; DNA: TGCGCCAGCAGCACAGGGGTGCGGGCTGGAGGAGAAAAACTGTTTTTT; CDR3: CASSTGVRAGGEKLFF
J: TRBJ1-2; D: -; size: -; V: TRBV15; DNA: TGTGCCACCAGCAGAGATCTCGTGCGTTTACAGGGCCCCAACTATGGCTACACCTTC; CDR3: CATSRDLVRLQGPNYGYTF
J: TRBJ2-6; D: -; size: -; V: TRBV4-3; DNA: TGCGCCAGCAGCCCGGGGGCCCTGGCTTCCTCTGGGGCCAACGTCCTGACTTTC; CDR3: CASSPGALASSGANVLTF
J: TRBJ2-1; D: TRBD2; size: -; V: TRBV5-4; DNA: TGTGCCAGCAGTACTAGCGGTCCTGCGTACAATGAGCAGTTCTTC; CDR3: CASSTSGPAYNEQFF
J: TRBJ1-4; D: -; size: -; V: TRBV4-3; DNA: TGCGCCAGCAGCCCTGGGTGGAATGAAAAACTGTTTTTT; CDR3: CASSPGWNEKLFF
J: TRBJ1-1; D: -; size: -; V: TRBV11-3; DNA: TGTGCCAGCAGCCCTAGAGACCGGGGGAACACTGAAGCTTTCTTT; CDR3: CASSPRDRGNTEAFF
J: TRBJ1-2; D: -; size: few; V: TRBV19; DNA: TGTGCCAGTAGTCTGGGCAGGAGTTATGGCTACACCTTC; CDR3: CASSLGRSYGYTF
J: TRBJ2-7; D: -; size: once; V: TRBV6-1; DNA: TGTGCCAGCAGTGAAGGAAGGTACGAGCAGTACTTC; CDR3: CASSEGRYEQYF
J: TRBJ1-1; D: -; size: few; V: TRBV5-1; DNA: TGCGCCAGCAGCTTGGTACAGGGAGTCGCTGAAGCTTTCTTT; CDR3: CASSLVQGVAEAFF
J: TRBJ2-7; D: -; size: -; V: TRBV6-4; DNA: TGTGCCAGCAGTGACTCGAAGGGGGGCCACGAGCAGTACTTC; CDR3: CASSDSKGGHEQYF
J: TRBJ1-1; D: -; size: -; V: TRBV30; DNA: TGTGCCTGGGACCTAACTGTTATGAACACTGAAGCTTTCTTT; CDR3: CAWDLTVMNTEAFF
J: TRBJ1-1; D: -; size: -; V: TRBV11-3; DNA: TGTGCCAGCAGCGACCGGGACACCTCTGAAGCTTTCTTT; CDR3: CASSDRDTSEAFF
J: TRBJ2-5; D: TRBD2; size: -; V: TRBV28; DNA: TGTGCCAGCACCGAGACTAGCGCATTGCAAGAGACCCAGTACTTC; CDR3: CASTETSALQETQYF
J: TRBJ1-6; D: -; size: -; V: TRBV5-6; DNA: TGTGCCAGCAGCTGGGGACAATACAATTCACCCCTCCACTTT; CDR3: CASSWGQYNSPLHF
J: TRBJ2-3; D: -; size: -; V: TRBV15; DNA: TGTGCCACCAGCCCCCGACAGGCCAGCACAGATACGCAGTATTTT; CDR3: CATSPRQASTDTQYF
J: TRBJ2-7; D: -; size: -; V: TRBV5-5; DNA: TGTGCCAGCAGCACCGCCTACGAGCAGTACTTC; CDR3: CASSTAYEQYF
J: TRBJ1-2; D: TRBD1; size: few; V: TRBV2; DNA: TGTGCCAGCAGTCTGGACAGGGTGGCTGGCTACACCTTC; CDR3: CASSLDRVAGYTF
J: TRBJ2-1; D: TRBD1; size: -; V: TRBV7-9; DNA: TGTGCCAGCAGCTTAGGGATGGACAGGGGGGCCCGCAATGAGCAGTTCTTC; CDR3: CASSLGMDRGARNEQFF
J: TRBJ1-2; D: -; size: -; V: TRBV28; DNA: TGTGCCAGCAGTTTACTGGGAAGGGCGACATTC; CDR3: CASSLLGRATF
J: TRBJ1-2; D: -; size: few; V: TRBV7-9; DNA: TGTGCCAGCAGCTTACCGTTACCTAACTATGGCTACACCTTC; CDR3: CASSLPLPNYGYTF
J: TRBJ1-2; D: -; size: -; V: TRBV2; DNA: TGTGCCAGCAGTGACAGGGGTGTGGGGGATGGCTACACCTTC; CDR3: CASSDRGVGDGYTF
J: TRBJ1-1; D: -; size: once; V: TRBV5-1; DNA: TGCGCCAGCAGCCTCGAGACAGCGAACACTGAAGCTTTCTTT; CDR3: CASSLETANTEAFF
J: TRBJ1-2; D: TRBD1; size: -; V: TRBV9; DNA: TGTGCCAGCAGCGACGCCCCCCGACAGGGGCGCCATGGCTACACCTTC; CDR3: CASSDAPRQGRHGYTF
J: TRBJ2-1; D: -; size: -; V: TRBV11-2; DNA: TGTGCCAGCAGCTTAGATCGGTCGTATGAGCAGTTCTTC; CDR3: CASSLDRSYEQFF
J: TRBJ1-2; D: TRBD1; size: once; V: TRBV30; DNA: TGTGCCTGGAGTGTGGGACAGAACTATGGCTACACCTTC; CDR3: CAWSVGQNYGYTF
J: TRBJ2-3; D: TRBD1; size: -; V: TRBV18; DNA: TGTGCCAGCTCACCAGGGACAGGGACCTCTAGCACAGATACGCAGTATTTT; CDR3: CASSPGTGTSSTDTQYF
J: TRBJ1-1; D: -; size: -; V: TRBV10-2; DNA: TGCGCCAGCAGTGATCCCGGGGCCAGGCTCCACACTGAAGCTTTCTTT; CDR3: CASSDPGARLHTEAFF
J: TRBJ2-7; D: -; size: -; V: TRBV4-2; DNA: TGTGCCAGCAGCCAAGAGGTTTCCGGTGGGCAGTACTTC; CDR3: CASSQEVSGGQYF
J: TRBJ2-5; D: TRBD2; size: -; V: TRBV15; DNA: TGTGCCACCAGCAGAGATCGTGGACTAGGGAGGAAGACCCAGTACTTC; CDR3: CATSRDRGLGRKTQYF
J: TRBJ2-7; D: -; size: -; V: TRBV19; DNA: TGTGCCAGTAGTATAGACGGGACCGAAGTCTCCTACGAGCAGTACTTC; CDR3: CASSIDGTEVSYEQYF
J: TRBJ1-2; D: -; size: -; V: TRBV5-1; DNA: TGCGCCAGCAGCTTGGGCGGGACTAACTATGGCTACACCTTC; CDR3: CASSLGGTNYGYTF
J: TRBJ2-5; D: TRBD2; size: -; V: TRBV7-6; DNA: TGTGCCAGCAGCTTAGGTACACCTGGGAGGGGGACCCAGTACTTC; CDR3: CASSLGTPGRGTQYF
J: TRBJ1-5; D: -; size: -; V: TRBV28; DNA: TGTGCCAGCAGTCTCGGGGCATTAAATCAGCCCCAGCATTTT; CDR3: CASSLGALNQPQHF
J: TRBJ1-2; D: -; size: -; V: TRBV9; DNA: TGTGCCAGCAGCGTAGGAACGGCTACCTATGGCTACACCTTC; CDR3: CASSVGTATYGYTF
J: TRBJ1-2; D: TRBD1; size: -; V: TRBV11-2; DNA: TGTGCCAGCAGCAATTTACAGGGGTATGGCTACACCTTC; CDR3: CASSNLQGYGYTF
J: TRBJ2-5; D: -; size: -; V: TRBV7-2; DNA: TGTGCCAGCAGGCCGGGTCACGGGACGGAGACCCAGTACTTC; CDR3: CASRPGHGTETQYF
J: TRBJ2-2; D: -; size: -; V: TRBV25-1; DNA: TGTGCCAGCAGTCGCTCGGGGTCCGGGGAGCTGTTTTTT; CDR3: CASSRSGSGELFF
J: TRBJ2-7; D: TRBD1; size: -; V: TRBV5-4; DNA: TGTGCCAGCAGCCGCAAGGTTTACGGGGACAGAATCTACGAGCAGTACTTC; CDR3: CASSRKVYGDRIYEQYF
J: TRBJ1-1; D: -; size: -; V: TRBV10-3; DNA: TGTGCCATCAGTGAGGGGGGGGGAGACGCTGAAGCTTTCTTT; CDR3: CAISEGGGDAEAFF
J: TRBJ2-3; D: -; size: -; V: TRBV7-6; DNA: TGTGCCAGCAGCTTAGGCCGACTCAGGACGGCCACAGATACGCAGTATTTT; CDR3: CASSLGRLRTATDTQYF
J: TRBJ1-2; D: -; size: -; V: TRBV4-1; DNA: TGCGCCAGCAGCCAAGTCGGAGGGAACTATGGCTACACCTTC; CDR3: CASSQVGGNYGYTF
J: TRBJ1-2; D: -; size: -; V: TRBV6-1; DNA: TGTGCCAGCAGTGACAGGGTTGGCTACACCTTC; CDR3: CASSDRVGYTF
J: TRBJ2-7; D: -; size: few; V: TRBV27; DNA: TGTGCCAGCAGTTTTTCCGGGACCTCCTACGAGCAGTACTTC; CDR3: CASSFSGTSYEQYF
J: TRBJ2-7; D: TRBD2; size: -; V: TRBV29-1; DNA: TGCAGCGTCCGGAGGACTAGCGGGGGGTCCTACGAGCAGTACTTC; CDR3: CSVRRTSGGSYEQYF
J: TRBJ1-5; D: -; size: -; V: TRBV6-5; DNA: TGTGCCAGCAGTTACGACGGGCTCCAGCCCCAGCATTTT; CDR3: CASSYDGLQPQHF
J: TRBJ1-6; D: -; size: -; V: TRBV6-5; DNA: TGTGCCAGCAGTTACTCTACCTTCGGGGACTCACCCCTCCACTTT; CDR3: CASSYSTFGDSPLHF
J: TRBJ1-2; D: TRBD1; size: once; V: TRBV9; DNA: TGTGCCAGCAGCGTACCGACAGGGCTTGGGTTAGCCTTC; CDR3: CASSVPTGLGLAF
J: TRBJ2-3; D: -; size: few; V: TRBV10-2; DNA: TGCGCCAGCATGCGGGGAGCCTCTAGCACAGATACGCAGTATTTT; CDR3: CASMRGASSTDTQYF
J: TRBJ1-1; D: TRBD1; size: -; V: TRBV19; DNA: TGTGCCAGTAGTATAGCCTTAGACAGGGCGGCGGGAGCTTTCTTT; CDR3: CASSIALDRAAGAFF